This TCR beta chain is from a study of T cells after yellow fever vaccination. Germline loops: CDR1 LGHNA, CDR2 YSLEER. Trimming cost V 1 base and J 5 bases, with 14 bases left between them. This CDR3 has 15 amino acids. Researchers made TCR cDNA using 5'RACE template switching, and this step added a universal primer site and UMIs. TCRdb used MiXCR to reprocess the 5' RACE reads, holding one entry per CDR3 protein. The data show hundreds of thousands of distinct CDR3 sequences, around 4% seen once. Points from the study as a whole: It was a small share of clonotypes that appeared in both CD4 and CD8 compartments.

This clonotype appeared a few times. Its antigen is unidentified. This chain joins TRBV4-3 and TRBJ2-5; tentative D call: TRBD2 (5 bases). The sequence was obtained from a man younger than 35 who received the YFV17D yellow fever vaccine. This specimen was PBMCs, taken on the day of the yellow fever booster vaccination. The CDR3 is CASSQGTGKMETQYF. The CDR3 DNA reads TGCGCCAGCAGCCAAGGGACGGGGAAGATGGAGACCCAGTACTTC.